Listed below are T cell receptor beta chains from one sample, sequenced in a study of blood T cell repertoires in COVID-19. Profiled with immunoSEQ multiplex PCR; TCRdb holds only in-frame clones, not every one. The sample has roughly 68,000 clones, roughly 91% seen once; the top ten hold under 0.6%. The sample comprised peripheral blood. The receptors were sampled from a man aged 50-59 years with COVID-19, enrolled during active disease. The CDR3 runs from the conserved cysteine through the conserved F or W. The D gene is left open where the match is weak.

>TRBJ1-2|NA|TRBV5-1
CASSSRVQGSTGYTF
TGCGCCAGCAGCTCCCGGGTCCAGGGATCGACTGGCTACACCTTC
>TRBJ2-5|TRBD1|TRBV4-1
CASSTRQGAGGQETQYF
TGCGCCAGCAGCACTCGACAGGGGGCAGGTGGGCAAGAGACCCAGTACTTC
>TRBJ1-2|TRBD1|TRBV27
CASSSTKGGQRAYGYTF
TGTGCCAGCAGTTCGACAAAAGGGGGACAGAGGGCCTATGGCTACACCTTC
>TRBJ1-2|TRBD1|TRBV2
CASSLGQGAGYGYTF
TGTGCCAGCAGCTTGGGACAGGGGGCTGGGTATGGCTACACCTTC
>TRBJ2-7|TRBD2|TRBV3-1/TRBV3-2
CASSQGRLAELIVREQYF
TGTGCCAGCAGCCAAGGGCGCCTAGCGGAATTAATAGTACGGGAGCAGTACTTC
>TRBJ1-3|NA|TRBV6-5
CASMWGGGNTIYF
TGTGCCAGCATGTGGGGAGGGGGAAACACCATATATTTT
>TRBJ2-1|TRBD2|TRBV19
CASTSGTTFYNEQFF
TGTGCCAGTACCTCCGGGACTACCTTCTACAATGAGCAGTTCTTC
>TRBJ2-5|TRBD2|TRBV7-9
CASSLARLAGLLETQYF
TGTGCCAGCAGCTTAGCGCGTCTAGCGGGCCTATTAGAGACCCAGTACTTC
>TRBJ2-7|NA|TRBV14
CASSQDSLGTYSYEQYF
TGTGCCAGCAGCCAAGATTCTCTCGGGACTTACTCCTACGAGCAGTACTTC
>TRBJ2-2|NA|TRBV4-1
CASAPPANTGELFF
TGCGCCAGCGCTCCCCCGGCGAACACCGGGGAGCTGTTTTTT